This T cell receptor (beta chain) appears in the sequencing data of a study of cytomegalovirus exposure and HLA in healthy donors. Both 60 Vbeta primers and 13 Jbeta primers went into the PCR. The protocol was immunoSEQ multiplex PCR, while the TCRdb copy is restricted to in-frame clones and leaves out a portion. The table has about 180,000 clones, roughly four fifths seen once. The CDR3 runs to 14 residues. The germline gives CDR1 SNHLY, CDR2 FYNNEI. After removal of 5 bases from V and 4 bases from J, the junction contained 6 bases not matched to a gene. The V and J genes are TRBV2 and TRBJ1-2; 8 nucleotides align to TRBD1. Sequenced sample: PBMCs. The receptor was isolated from a girl between 10 and 17 years old in good health and CMV-seropositive. As DNA, the CDR3 is TGTGCCAGCAGTAGGCTAACAGGGGGCTATGGCTACACCTTC. Residues: CASSRLTGGYGYTF.